This paragraph covers one T cell receptor beta chain sequence. Antigen specificity is unknown. The data were produced by immunoSEQ multiplex PCR, yet TCRdb's version contains in-frame clones alone and is incomplete. Of 35,000 to 40,000 clones in the sample, just over 85% are singletons; the top ten hold around 7.7%. The data belong to a study of PD-1 blockade in classical Hodgkin lymphoma. Across the whole study: Once every 2 weeks, patients received intravenous nivolumab at 3 mg/kg. The study's findings and limits: What drove the repertoire differences, possibly disease activity or prior therapy, has not been defined. Patients starting nivolumab under 1 year after ASCT were excluded. Complete responders' diversity at baseline resembled that of newly diagnosed patients.

Each patient relapsed following autologous stem cell transplantation, and prior brentuximab vedotin exposure differed. With 0 bases removed from V and 7 bases from J, the gap between germline ends came to 10 bases. This CDR3 comprises 13 residues. This chain uses TRBV5-7 with TRBJ1-2; D uncertain. TRBV5-7 is given ORF status, its function remaining uncertain. This clonotype was obtained from a human donor with classical Hodgkin lymphoma. The sample was peripheral blood mononuclear cells (PBMCs), taken before the second cycle of nivolumab. For the CDR3, the DNA is TGTGCCAGCAGCTTGGGAAGGCAAGGTGGCTACACCTTC. Amino acids: CASSLGRQGGYTF.